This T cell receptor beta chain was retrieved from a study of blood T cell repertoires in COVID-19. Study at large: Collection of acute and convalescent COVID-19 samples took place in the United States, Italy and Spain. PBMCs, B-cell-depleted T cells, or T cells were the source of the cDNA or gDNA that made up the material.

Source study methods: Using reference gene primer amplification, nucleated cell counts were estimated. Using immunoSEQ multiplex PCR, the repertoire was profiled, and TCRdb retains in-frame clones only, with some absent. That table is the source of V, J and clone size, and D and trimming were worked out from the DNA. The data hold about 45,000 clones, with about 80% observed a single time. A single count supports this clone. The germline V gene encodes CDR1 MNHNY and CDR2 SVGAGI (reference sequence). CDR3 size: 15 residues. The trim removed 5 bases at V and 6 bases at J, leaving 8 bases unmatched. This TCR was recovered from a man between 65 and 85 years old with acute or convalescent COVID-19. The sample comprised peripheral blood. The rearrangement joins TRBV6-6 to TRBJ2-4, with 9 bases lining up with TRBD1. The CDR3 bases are TGTGCCAGCAGTGCGCAGGGACAGGGCGGAAACATTCAGTACTTC. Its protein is CASSAQGQGGNIQYF.